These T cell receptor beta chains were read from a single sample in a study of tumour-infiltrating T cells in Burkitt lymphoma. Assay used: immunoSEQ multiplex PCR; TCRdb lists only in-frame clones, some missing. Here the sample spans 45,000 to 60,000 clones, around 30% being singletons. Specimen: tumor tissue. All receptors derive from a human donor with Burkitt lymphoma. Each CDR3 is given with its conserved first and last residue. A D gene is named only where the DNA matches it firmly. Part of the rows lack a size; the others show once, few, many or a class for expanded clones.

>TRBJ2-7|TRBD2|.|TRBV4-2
TGTGCCAGCAGCCAAGGGACTAGCGGGGAGGTATACGAGCAGTACTTC
CASSQGTSGEVYEQYF
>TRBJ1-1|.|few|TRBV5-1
TGCGCCAGCAGCTTGGGGCCCGAGGGTTGGACTGAAGCTTTCTTT
CASSLGPEGWTEAFF
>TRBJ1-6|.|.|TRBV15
TGTGCCACCTCGGGTGGTCCCTCCTATAATTCACCCCTCCACTTT
CATSGGPSYNSPLHF
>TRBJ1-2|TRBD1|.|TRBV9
TGTGCCAGCAGCGGCTCGGGACAGCGGCTGAACTATGGCTACACCTTC
CASSGSGQRLNYGYTF
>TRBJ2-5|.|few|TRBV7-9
TGTGCCAGCAGCACCTGGGGGGCCCAGTACTTC
CASSTWGAQYF
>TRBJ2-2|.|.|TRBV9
TGTGCCAGCAGCGTAGGAATGGGACGGGTCAACACCGGGGAGCTGTTTTTT
CASSVGMGRVNTGELFF
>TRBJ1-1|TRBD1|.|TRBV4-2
TGTGCCAGCAGCCAGGCAGGGGGTAGCTACGCTGAAGCTTTCTTT
CASSQAGGSYAEAFF
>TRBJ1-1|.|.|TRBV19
TGTGCCAGTATGAATCGCTACTTAGGAGGCACTGAAGCTTTCTTT
CASMNRYLGGTEAFF
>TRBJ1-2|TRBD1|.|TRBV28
TGTGCCAGCAGCTCCGGGACAGGGGGTATTCCCTATGGCTACACCTTC
CASSSGTGGIPYGYTF
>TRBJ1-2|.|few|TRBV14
TGTGCCAGCAGCCAAGTACTAGCCCGCGACGGCTACACCTTC
CASSQVLARDGYTF
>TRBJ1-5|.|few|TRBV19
TGTGCCAGTAGTATCAGGAGCAGGGGATGGAGCAATCAGCCCCAGCATTTT
CASSIRSRGWSNQPQHF
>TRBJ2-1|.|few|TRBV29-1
TGCAGCGCGCGGGACATCAACAATGAGCAGTTCTTC
CSARDINNEQFF
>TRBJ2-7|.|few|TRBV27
TGTGCCAGCAGGACATCGGCGGGCTCCTACGAGCAGTACTTC
CASRTSAGSYEQYF
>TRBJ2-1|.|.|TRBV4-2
TGTGCCAGCAGCCAACTTAGCGACGAGCAGTTCTTC
CASSQLSDEQFF
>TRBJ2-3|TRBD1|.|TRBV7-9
TGTGCCAGCAGTTACGGGACAGGGGGCGCAGATACGCAGTATTTT
CASSYGTGGADTQYF
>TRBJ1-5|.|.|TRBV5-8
TGTGCCAGCAGCTTGGAGCAGGGCAATCAGCCCCAGCATTTT
CASSLEQGNQPQHF
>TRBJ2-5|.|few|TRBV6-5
TGTGCCAGCAGAGACACCGGGGGGCCCCAAGAGACCCAGTACTTC
CASRDTGGPQETQYF
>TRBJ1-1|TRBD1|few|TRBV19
TGTGCCAGTAGGGACAGGGGCTGGAACACTGAAGCTTTCTTT
CASRDRGWNTEAFF
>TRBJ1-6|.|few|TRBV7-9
TGTGCCAGCACCGACGGAGGGAGAAAGAATTCACCCCTCCACTTT
CASTDGGRKNSPLHF
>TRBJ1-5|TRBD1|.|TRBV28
TGTGCCAGCAGTTTAGGACAGGAGCATTATAGCAATCAGCCCCAGCATTTT
CASSLGQEHYSNQPQHF
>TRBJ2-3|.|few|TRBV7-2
TGTGCCACCACTAATGTTGGGGCAGATACGCAGTATTTT
CATTNVGADTQYF
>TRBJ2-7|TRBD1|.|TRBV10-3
TGTGCCACAGGACAGGGTTTTCTCGAGCAGTACTTC
CATGQGFLEQYF
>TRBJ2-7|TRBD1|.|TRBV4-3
TGCGCCAGCAGCCAAGCCCTCCAGACAGGGAGCGACGAGCAGTACTTC
CASSQALQTGSDEQYF
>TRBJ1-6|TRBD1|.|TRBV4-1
TGCGCCAGCAGCCAAGACCCCACAGGGGTATTTTCACCCCTCCACTTT
CASSQDPTGVFSPLHF
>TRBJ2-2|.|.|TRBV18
TGTGCCAGCTCAGGGAATGCGGACACCGGGGAGCTGTTTTTT
CASSGNADTGELFF
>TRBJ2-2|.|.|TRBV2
TGTGCCAGCAAAACAGGACAGAGGAACACCGGGGAGCTGTTTTTT
CASKTGQRNTGELFF
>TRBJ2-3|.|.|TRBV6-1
TGTGCCAGCAGTGAAGGCTGGGAAGATACGCAGTATTTT
CASSEGWEDTQYF